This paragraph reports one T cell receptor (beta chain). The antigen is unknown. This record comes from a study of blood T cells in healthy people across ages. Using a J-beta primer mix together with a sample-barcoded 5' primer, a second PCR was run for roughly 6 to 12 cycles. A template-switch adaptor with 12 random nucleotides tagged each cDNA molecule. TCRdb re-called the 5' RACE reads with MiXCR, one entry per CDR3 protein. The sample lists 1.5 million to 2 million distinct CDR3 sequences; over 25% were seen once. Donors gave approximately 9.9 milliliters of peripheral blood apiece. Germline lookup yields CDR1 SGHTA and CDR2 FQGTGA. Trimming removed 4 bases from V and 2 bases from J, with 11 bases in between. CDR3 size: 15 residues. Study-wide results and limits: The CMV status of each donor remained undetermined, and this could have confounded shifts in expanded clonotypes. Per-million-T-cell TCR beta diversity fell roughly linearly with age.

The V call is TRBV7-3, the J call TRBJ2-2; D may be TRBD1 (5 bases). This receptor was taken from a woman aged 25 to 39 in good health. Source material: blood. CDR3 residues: CASSWAGANTGELFF. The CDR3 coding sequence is TGTGCCAGCAGCTGGGCTGGGGCCAACACCGGGGAGCTGTTTTTT.